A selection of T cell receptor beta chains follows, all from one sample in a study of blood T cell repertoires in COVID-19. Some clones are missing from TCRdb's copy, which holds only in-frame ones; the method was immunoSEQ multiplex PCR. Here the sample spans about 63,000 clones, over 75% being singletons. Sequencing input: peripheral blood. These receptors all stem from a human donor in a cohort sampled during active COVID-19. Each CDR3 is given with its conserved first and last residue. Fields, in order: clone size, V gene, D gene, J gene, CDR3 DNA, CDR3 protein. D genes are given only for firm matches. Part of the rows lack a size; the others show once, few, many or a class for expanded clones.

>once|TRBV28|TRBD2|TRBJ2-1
TGTGCCAGCAGTAGTGCCGGGAGGGCCTACAATGAGCAGTTCTTC
CASSSAGRAYNEQFF
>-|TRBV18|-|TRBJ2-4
TGTGCCAGCTCACCTATGCCCCGGAACCCAACAGGATACATTCAGTACTTC
CASSPMPRNPTGYIQYF
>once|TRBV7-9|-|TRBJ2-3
TGTGCCAGCAGCTTTTACAGGGATCCAGATACGCAGTATTTT
CASSFYRDPDTQYF
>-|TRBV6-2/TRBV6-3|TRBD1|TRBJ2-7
TGTGCCAGCAGTCACAGGGGGGCCACCTCAGTCGAGCAGTACTTC
CASSHRGATSVEQYF
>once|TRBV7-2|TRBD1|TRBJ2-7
TGTGCCAGCAGCTTAAGGGGGACAGGGAGGTACGAGCAGTACTTC
CASSLRGTGRYEQYF
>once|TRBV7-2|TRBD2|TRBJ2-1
TGTGCCAGCAGCTTGAGACTAGCGGGAGGGAGGGATGAGCAGTTCTTC
CASSLRLAGGRDEQFF
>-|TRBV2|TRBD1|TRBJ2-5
TGTGCCAGCAGTTTACAGGGGCGCCAAGAGACCCAGTACTTC
CASSLQGRQETQYF
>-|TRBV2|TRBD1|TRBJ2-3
TGTGCCAGCAGTCGGAGGACAGGGGAAGGGACAGATACGCAGTATTTT
CASSRRTGEGTDTQYF
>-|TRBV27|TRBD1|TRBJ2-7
TGTGCCAGCAGTTCCAGAACAGGGGGGCCCTACGAGCAGTACTTC
CASSSRTGGPYEQYF
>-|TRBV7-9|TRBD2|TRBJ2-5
TGTGCCAGCAGCTCCGGACGGGAGGTACGGCGCGAGACCCAGTACTTC
CASSSGREVRRETQYF
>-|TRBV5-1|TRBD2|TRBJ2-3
TGCGCCAGCAGCTTAATCGGGGGGGCCTCAGATACGCAGTATTTT
CASSLIGGASDTQYF
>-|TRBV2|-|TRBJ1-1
TGTGCCAGCAGGACAAGCCTGAACACTGAAGCTTTCTTT
CASRTSLNTEAFF
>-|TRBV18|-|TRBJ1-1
TGTGCCAGCTCCCTAAGCCGGAACACTGAAGCTTTCTTT
CASSLSRNTEAFF
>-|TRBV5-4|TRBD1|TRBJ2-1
TGTGCCAGCAGCTGGGGGACAGGGGATGAGCAGTTCTTC
CASSWGTGDEQFF
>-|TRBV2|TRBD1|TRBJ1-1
TGTGCCAGCACCAAAAGCCGGGACAGGGGGATTACCACTGAAGCTTTCTTT
CASTKSRDRGITTEAFF
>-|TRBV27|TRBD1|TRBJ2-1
TGTGCCAGCAGTTTGTATCAGGACAGGTGGTACAATGAGCAGTTCTTC
CASSLYQDRWYNEQFF
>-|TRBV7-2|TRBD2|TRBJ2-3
TGTGCCAGCAGCGTTACCGGGACTAGCGGGGGAGATACGCAGTATTTT
CASSVTGTSGGDTQYF
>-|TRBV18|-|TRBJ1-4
TGTGCCGGCTCACGCGGGGGGATGGAAAAACTGTTTTTT
CAGSRGGMEKLFF
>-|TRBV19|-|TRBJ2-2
TGTGCCAGTAGTATGGCCGGGAAAATTACCGGGGAGCTGTTTTTT
CASSMAGKITGELFF
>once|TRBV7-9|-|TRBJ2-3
TGTGCCAGCAGCTTAGCGCTAGCTGGAACAGATACGCAGTATTTT
CASSLALAGTDTQYF
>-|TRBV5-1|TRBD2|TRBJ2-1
TGCGCCAGCAGCCGGGCCGGGACTAGCGACCAAAATGAGCAGTTCTTC
CASSRAGTSDQNEQFF
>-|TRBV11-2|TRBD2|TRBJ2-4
TGTGCCAGCAGCTTAATGGGGCGGGGGAGCAAAAACATTCAGTACTTC
CASSLMGRGSKNIQYF
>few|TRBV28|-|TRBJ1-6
TGTGCCAGCAGTTTAACCCTGGGAGGGGATTCACCCCTCCACTTT
CASSLTLGGDSPLHF
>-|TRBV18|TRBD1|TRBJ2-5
TGTGCCAGCTCACCGGGGACAGGGTCCGTTCAAGAGACCCAGTACTTC
CASSPGTGSVQETQYF
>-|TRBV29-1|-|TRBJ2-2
TGCAGCGTTGAACCCCGGGAAGGGGAGCTGTTTTTT
CSVEPREGELFF